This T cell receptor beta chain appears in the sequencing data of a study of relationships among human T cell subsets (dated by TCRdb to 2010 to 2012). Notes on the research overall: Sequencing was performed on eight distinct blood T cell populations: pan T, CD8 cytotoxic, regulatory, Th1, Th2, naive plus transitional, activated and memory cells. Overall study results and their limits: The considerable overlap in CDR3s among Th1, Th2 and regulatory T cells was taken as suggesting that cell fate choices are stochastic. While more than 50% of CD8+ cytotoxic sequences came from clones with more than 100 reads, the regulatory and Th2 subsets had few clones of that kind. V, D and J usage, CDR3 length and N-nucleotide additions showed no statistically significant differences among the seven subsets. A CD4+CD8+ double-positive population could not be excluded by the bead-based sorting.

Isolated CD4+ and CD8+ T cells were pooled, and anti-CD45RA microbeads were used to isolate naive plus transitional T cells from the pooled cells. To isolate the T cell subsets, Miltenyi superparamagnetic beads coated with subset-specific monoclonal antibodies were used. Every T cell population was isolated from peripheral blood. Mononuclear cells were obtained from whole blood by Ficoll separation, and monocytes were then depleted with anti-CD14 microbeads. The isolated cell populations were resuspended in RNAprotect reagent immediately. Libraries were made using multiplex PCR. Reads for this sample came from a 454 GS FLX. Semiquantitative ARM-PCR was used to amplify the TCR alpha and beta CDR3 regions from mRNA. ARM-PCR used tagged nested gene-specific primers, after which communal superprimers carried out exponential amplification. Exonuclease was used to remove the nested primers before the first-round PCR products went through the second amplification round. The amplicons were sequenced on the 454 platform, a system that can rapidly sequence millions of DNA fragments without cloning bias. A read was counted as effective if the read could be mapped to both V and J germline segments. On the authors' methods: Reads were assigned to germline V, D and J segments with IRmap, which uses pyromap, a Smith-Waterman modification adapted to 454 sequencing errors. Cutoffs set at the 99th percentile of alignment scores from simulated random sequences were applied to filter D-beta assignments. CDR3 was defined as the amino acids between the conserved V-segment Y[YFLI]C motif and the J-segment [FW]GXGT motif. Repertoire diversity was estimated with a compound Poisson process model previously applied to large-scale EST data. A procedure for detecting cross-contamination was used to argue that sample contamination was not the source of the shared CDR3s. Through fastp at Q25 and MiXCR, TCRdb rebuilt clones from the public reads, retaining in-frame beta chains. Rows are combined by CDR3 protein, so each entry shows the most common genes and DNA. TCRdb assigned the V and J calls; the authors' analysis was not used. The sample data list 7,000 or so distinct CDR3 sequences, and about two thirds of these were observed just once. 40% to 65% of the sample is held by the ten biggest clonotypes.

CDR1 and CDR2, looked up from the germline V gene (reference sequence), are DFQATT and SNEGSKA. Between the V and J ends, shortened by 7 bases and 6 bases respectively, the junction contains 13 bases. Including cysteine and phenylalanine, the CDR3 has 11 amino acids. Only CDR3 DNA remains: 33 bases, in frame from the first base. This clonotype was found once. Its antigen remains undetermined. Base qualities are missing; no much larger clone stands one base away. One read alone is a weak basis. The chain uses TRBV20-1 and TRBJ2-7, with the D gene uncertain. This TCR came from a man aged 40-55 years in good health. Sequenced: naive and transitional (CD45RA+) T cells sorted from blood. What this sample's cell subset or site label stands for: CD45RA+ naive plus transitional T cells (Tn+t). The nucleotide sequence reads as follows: TGCAGTGTAAGGCCGCGGAGCGAGCAGTACTTC. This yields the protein CSVRPRSEQYF.